The text below deals with one T cell receptor beta chain. The antigen is undetermined. The protocol attached unique molecular identifiers to individual cDNA molecules. TCRdb passed the 5' RACE reads through MiXCR, listing each CDR3 protein once. The sample gives 97,000 or so distinct CDR3 sequences, approximately 14% of which show up once; about 6.2% is in the top ten. The sample belongs to a study of early T cells in non-severe SARS-CoV-2 infection. Study results and limitations: VDJdb matching favored anti-spike CD8 responses, missing private and CD4 specificities.

Germline values: CDR1 SNHLY, CDR2 FYNNEI. Trimming left V 8 bases short and J 2 bases short, with 8 bases between. The CDR3 is 12 amino acids. This sequence originates from an adult who was a healthcare worker with PCR-confirmed SARS-CoV-2 infection or an uninfected control (not recorded which). This chain links TRBV2 with TRBJ2-3; D is possibly TRBD2 (6 bases). The specimen sequenced was whole blood. This CDR3 reads CASGGYTDTQYF. The DNA for the CDR3 is TGTGCCAGCGGGGGGTACACAGATACGCAGTATTTT.